The 14 T cell receptor beta chains below were found in one sample sequenced in a study of T cells after yellow fever vaccination. TCRdb re-derived calls from the 5' RACE reads in MiXCR, one entry per CDR3 protein. The sample has about 330,000 distinct CDR3 sequences, roughly 7.5% seen once; the top ten hold approximately 15%. The sample in question was PBMCs, obtained around 45 days after the first yellow fever vaccination. The origin of the receptors is a man aged 18-30 years who received the YFV17D yellow fever vaccine.

A few counts support this clonotype. This rearrangement joins TRBV2 to TRBJ2-7; TRBD2 is a possible D gene (5 bases). Germline V gene sequence: CDR1 SNHLY, CDR2 FYNNEI. Trimming removed 3 bases at V and 0 bases at J, with 9 bases between. The CDR3 has 14 residues. The CDR3 spells CASSERESSYEQYF. CDR3 nucleotides: TGTGCCAGCAGTGAGAGGGAATCCTCCTACGAGCAGTACTTC.

This chain uses TRBV7-2 with TRBJ2-3; D may correspond to TRBD1 or TRBD2 (5 bases each). From germline, CDR1 is SGHTA and CDR2 FQGNSA. V was cut by 5 bases and J by 2 bases, with 20 bases left in between. The CDR3 runs 17 residues. This CDR3 is CASSRNRDLASTDTQYF. CDR3 DNA sequence: TGTGCCAGCAGCCGTAACCGGGACCTAGCATCCACAGATACGCAGTATTTT.

This clonotype was seen more than once but under ten times. This rearrangement joins TRBV7-2 to TRBJ1-1; D unresolved. The V gene's germline CDR1 is SGHTA and CDR2 FQGNSA. The CDR3 length is 14 residues. V was cut by 4 bases and J by 5 bases, with 14 bases left in between. This chain's CDR3 is CASSSDYVGTEAFF. CDR3 sequence (DNA): TGTGCCAGCAGCTCTGACTACGTCGGAACTGAAGCTTTCTTT.

This clonotype has more than one count but fewer than ten. The chain couples TRBV5-4 to TRBJ2-5; D is uncertain. Germline CDR1 reads SGHNT; CDR2 reads YYREEE (reference sequence). V was pared by 3 bases and J by 7 bases, with 10 bases between. The CDR3 totals 12 residues. Here the CDR3 DNA reads TGTGCCAGCAGCTGGGTAGGCGGGACCCAGTACTTC. This translates into CASSWVGGTQYF.

In its sample, this clonotype was seen a few times. The CDR3 region is CASSLEAFSSSYEQYF. The CDR3 DNA reads as TGTGCCAGCAGCTTAGAGGCCTTTTCGAGCTCCTACGAGCAGTACTTC. The chain has TRBV13 and TRBJ2-7; D is unresolved. Germline CDR1 reads PRHDT; CDR2 reads FYEKMQ (reference sequence). V was trimmed by 1 base and J by 0 bases, leaving 13 bases between them. CDR3 length: 16 residues.

The rearrangement joins TRBV2 to TRBJ2-1; 8 bases align to TRBD2. The CDR3 covers 14 residues. After removal of 6 bases from V and 7 bases from J, the junction contained 8 bases not matched to a gene. Per germline, CDR1 SNHLY and CDR2 FYNNEI. The CDR3 reads CASSLRGAGNEQFF. The CDR3 nucleotides are TGTGCCAGCAGCCTGCGGGGGGCCGGGAATGAGCAGTTCTTC.

This clonotype came up many times. The CDR3 is CASSLGDSNTDTQYF. The DNA for the CDR3 is TGCGCCAGCAGCTTAGGGGACAGTAATACAGATACGCAGTATTTT. This chain links TRBV5-1 with TRBJ2-3; 7 positions agree with TRBD1. This CDR3 is 15 amino acids long. V lost 2 bases and J lost 3; bases outside the gene matches: 6. From germline, CDR1 is SGHRS and CDR2 YFSETQ.

The V gene is TRBV9, the J gene TRBJ1-1; unclear D gene. CDR1 is SGDLS and CDR2 is YYNGEE in the germline V gene. The CDR3 runs 14 residues. The V gene lost 0 bases and the J gene lost 4 bases, with 10 bases spanning the gap. CDR3 loop: CASSVEGRSTEAFF. DNA for the CDR3: TGTGCCAGCAGCGTAGAAGGGAGGTCCACTGAAGCTTTCTTT.

V is TRBV20-1 and J is TRBJ2-2; 8 bases line up with TRBD2. Germline V gene lookup returns CDR1 DFQATT and CDR2 SNEGSKA (reference sequence). CDR3 size: 15 residues. Trimming removed 3 bases from V and 2 bases from J; junction bases left unmatched: 5. DNA of the CDR3: TGCAGTGCTAGTGTCGGGGGGGGTAACACCGGGGAGCTGTTTTTT. It codes for CSASVGGGNTGELFF.

This clonotype was seen a few times. The CDR3 nucleotides read TGTGCCAGCAGCCAACAGCGGGGGCCGTACAATGAGCAGTTCTTC. Translating it yields CASSQQRGPYNEQFF. This rearrangement joins TRBV7-6 to TRBJ2-1; 8 positions match TRBD2. Trimming removed 5 bases from V and 4 bases from J; junction bases left unmatched: 7. The CDR3 loop spans 15 amino acids. CDR1 is SGHVS, CDR2 FNYEAQ, per germline.

J is TRBJ2-2 and V is TRBV7-9, with D perhaps TRBD2 (5 bases). The ends were cut back, 8 bases at V and 5 bases at J, with 12 bases in the middle. Looked up from germline, CDR1 is SEHNR and CDR2 is FQNEAQ (reference sequence). The CDR3 totals 13 residues. This CDR3 is CASLIRGTGELFF. CDR3 bases: TGTGCCAGCCTAATTCGGGGTACCGGGGAGCTGTTTTTT.

A few counts support this clonotype. The chain has TRBV15 and TRBJ2-2, with unresolved D. Looked up from germline, CDR1 is LNHNV and CDR2 is YYDKDF (reference sequence). V dropped 0 bases and J dropped 2 bases, with 10 bases sitting between them. This CDR3 region has 16 residues. The CDR3 region has the DNA TGTGCCACCAGCAGAGAAACAGCCTCTAACACCGGGGAGCTGTTTTTT. As protein: CATSRETASNTGELFF.

The chain carries TRBV3-1 and TRBJ2-7, with D unclear. Trimming took 3 bases from V and 6 from J, leaving 9 bases between them. The CDR3 runs 12 residues. Germline V gives CDR1 LGHDT, CDR2 YNNKEL (reference sequence). The CDR3: CASSQSLGEQYV. The CDR3 region has the DNA TGTGCCAGCAGCCAGTCCCTGGGCGAGCAGTACGTC.

This clonotype was observed a few times. V usage is TRBV19 and J usage is TRBJ2-5, with D maybe TRBD2 (6 bases). The CDR3 totals 15 residues. Germline V gene lookup returns CDR1 LNHDA and CDR2 SQIVND (reference sequence). Trimming left V 5 bases short and J 6 bases short, with 19 bases between. CDR3 in amino acids: CASSPRAGLRKTQYF. CDR3 coding DNA: TGTGCCAGTAGTCCACGGGCGGGGCTCCGGAAGACCCAGTACTTC.